A selection of T cell receptor beta chains follows, all from one sample in a study of shared clonotypes between healthy human individuals. Clones were read by immunoSEQ multiplex PCR, and TCRdb kept only the in-frame ones, dropping some. In the table there are over 750,000 clones, just over 95% of which are singletons. The specimen was naive CD8+ T cells sorted from blood. The receptors were gathered from a man aged 25-45 years in good health. The CDR3 runs from the conserved cysteine through the conserved F or W. A D gene is named only where the DNA matches it firmly. Not every row has a clone size; where given, it reads once, few, many or a size class.

d_call clone_size j_call v_call cdr3_aa cdr3_nt
TRBD1 . TRBJ1-2 TRBV7-8 CASSPNPTGEDGYTF TGTGCCAGCAGCCCAAACCCGACAGGGGAAGATGGCTACACCTTC
TRBD1 . TRBJ2-7 TRBV9 CASSVRTGYYEQYF TGTGCCAGCAGCGTACGGACAGGATATTACGAGCAGTACTTC
. . TRBJ1-3 TRBV6-1 CASSLDVLSGNTIYF TGTGCCAGCAGTTTGGACGTGCTCTCTGGAAACACCATATATTTT
TRBD2 once TRBJ2-7 TRBV28 CASSAGVGEGEQYF TGTGCCAGCAGTGCGGGGGTCGGGGAAGGAGAGCAGTACTTC
. . TRBJ2-7 TRBV7-2 CASSPEGEQYF TGTGCCAGCAGCCCTGAGGGCGAGCAGTACTTC
TRBD1 . TRBJ2-7 TRBV29-1 CSVEDEGTGGPYEQYF TGCAGCGTTGAAGACGAAGGGACAGGGGGGCCCTACGAGCAGTACTTC
. . TRBJ2-1 TRBV29-1 CSVEPGSYNEQFF TGCAGCGTTGAGCCAGGGTCCTACAATGAGCAGTTCTTC
TRBD2 . TRBJ2-7 TRBV6-1 CASTTSGPSYEQYF TGTGCCAGCACGACTAGCGGACCTTCCTACGAGCAGTACTTC
TRBD1 . TRBJ1-1 TRBV7-9 CASSSPGQVFGNTEAFF TGTGCCAGCAGCTCGCCGGGACAGGTGTTTGGGAACACTGAAGCTTTCTTT
. . TRBJ1-4 TRBV29-1 CSAMTDSPTNEKLFF TGCAGCGCTATGACAGATTCTCCAACTAATGAAAAACTGTTTTTT
. . TRBJ1-5 TRBV21-1 CASSKDSQPQHF TGTGCCAGCAGCAAAGATTCTCAGCCCCAGCATTTT
TRBD1 . TRBJ2-7 TRBV6-5 CASSLRDRVNEQYF TGTGCCAGCAGTCTCCGGGACAGGGTTAACGAGCAGTACTTC
TRBD2 . TRBJ2-2 TRBV7-2 CASSSGLAGGPYTGELFF TGTGCCAGCAGCTCTGGACTAGCGGGAGGGCCGTATACCGGGGAGCTGTTTTTT
TRBD2 . TRBJ2-7 TRBV11-2 CASSSRTSGSYEQYF TGTGCCAGCAGCTCTCGGACTAGCGGGTCCTACGAGCAGTACTTC
. once TRBJ2-1 TRBV7-9 CASSSGPQPYNEQFF TGTGCCAGCAGCTCCGGGCCTCAACCCTACAATGAGCAGTTCTTC
. . TRBJ2-3 TRBV28 CASSSSDITLSTDTQYF TGTGCCAGCAGTTCGTCGGACATTACCCTTAGCACAGATACGCAGTATTTT
TRBD1 few TRBJ2-1 TRBV19 CASSIYRGTYNEQFF TGTGCCAGTAGTATATACAGGGGAACTTACAATGAGCAGTTCTTC
. . TRBJ2-3 TRBV7-9 CASSPLRVHSTDTQYF TGTGCCAGCAGCCCTCTCAGGGTCCACTCCACAGATACGCAGTATTTT
. . TRBJ2-1 TRBV28 CASSLLLAKNEQFF TGTGCCAGCAGTTTATTATTAGCGAAAAATGAGCAGTTCTTC
. . TRBJ2-1 TRBV29-1 CSVVGNEQFF TGCAGCGTCGTAGGGAATGAGCAGTTCTTC